This TCR beta chain was captured by sequencing in a study of blood T cell repertoires in COVID-19. Study-level background: Acute and convalescent COVID-19 samples came from the United States, Italy and Spain. PBMCs, B-cell-depleted T cells, or T cells provided the cDNA or gDNA that made up the material.

In the original processing: Amplification with reference gene primers provided the estimates of nucleated cell counts. Repertoires were generated with immunoSEQ multiplex PCR, while TCRdb's copy carries only in-frame clones and drops some. From that table come the V and J calls and clone size; the DNA was used to work out D and trimming. The sample includes a few hundred thousand clones, 86% of them seen just once. The junction had 8 bases not matched to a gene; V was cut back by 5 bases and J by 2 bases. The CDR3 consists of 15 residues. Germline assignment: CDR1 KGHSH and CDR2 LQKENI. V usage is TRBV18 and J usage is TRBJ2-7, with TRBD1 matching 8 bases. The sample consisted of peripheral blood. The TCR originated in a man older than 75 with acute or convalescent COVID-19. CDR3 sequence (DNA): TGTGCCAGCTCATCTACGGACAGGGCCACCTACGAGCAGTACTTC. Its protein product is CASSSTDRATYEQYF.